What follows are 23 T cell receptor beta chains derived from one specimen sequenced in a study of response to subunit inactivated influenza vaccine. Each CDR3 protein gets one entry after TCRdb re-called the RT-PCR reads with MiXCR. The sample consists of more than 500,000 distinct CDR3 sequences, about 11% of them appearing once. The sample was also reused in another study, on T cells expressing NK-cell markers. As reported in that work: Generation of TCR beta cDNA was performed by 5'RACE template switching incorporating UMIs.

Sample: PBMCs from blood, taken on the day of vaccination. The receptors were sampled from a man aged 50-59 years who received an inactivated influenza vaccine.

This chain uses TRBV7-9 with TRBJ1-1; TRBD1 might be the D (5 bases). The germline CDR1 and CDR2 sequences are SEHNR and FQNEAQ (reference sequence). The CDR3 consists of 15 residues. Trimming took 1 base from V and 1 from J, leaving 10 bases between them. In DNA, the CDR3 is TGTGCCAGCAGCTTAGGTGACAGTCGGAACACTGAAGCTTTCTTT. This codes for CASSLGDSRNTEAFF.

This clonotype was observed a handful of times. The genes are TRBV5-1 and TRBJ2-3, with 9 bases identical to TRBD1. Germline CDR1 SGHRS, CDR2 YFSETQ. There are 13 residues in the CDR3. The ends lost 4 bases at V and 6 bases at J; junction bases unmatched: 3. The DNA of the CDR3 is TGCGCCAGCAGCAAAGGACAGGGGGATACGCAGTATTTT. Translation gives CASSKGQGDTQYF.

This clonotype was recorded at least ten times. The J gene is TRBJ2-7, the V gene TRBV28; D is undetermined. Trimming took 4 bases from V and 3 from J, leaving 7 bases between them. The CDR3 spans 12 residues. The germline V gene encodes CDR1 MDHEN and CDR2 SYDVKM. CDR3 sequence reads: CASSSSVYEQYF. CDR3 bases: TGTGCCAGCAGTTCCAGCGTCTACGAGCAGTACTTC.

The V gene is TRBV7-8, the J gene TRBJ2-7; TRBD2 matches 13 bases. The germline V gene has CDR1 SGHVS and CDR2 FQNEAQ. The CDR3 contains 15 residues. The trim removed 6 bases at V and 2 bases at J, leaving 4 bases unmatched. DNA for the CDR3: TGTGCCAGCAGTAAGACTAGCGGGAGGACCTACGAGCAGTACTTC. Protein product: CASSKTSGRTYEQYF.

This clonotype was found many times. This chain connects TRBV5-6 to TRBJ2-2; TRBD2 is a possible D gene (6 bases). The CDR3 is 14 residues long. Germline V CDR1 and CDR2: SGHDT, YYEEEE. V was cut by 6 bases and J by 6 bases, with 15 bases left in between. The CDR3 protein is CASTSPGESGELFF. The DNA of the CDR3 is TGTGCCAGCACCTCGCCGGGAGAGTCCGGGGAGCTGTTTTTT.

This rearrangement joins TRBV29-1 to TRBJ2-1; possibly TRBD2 for D (5 bases). Trimming left V 7 bases short and J 8 bases short, with 18 bases between. From germline, CDR1 is SQVTM and CDR2 ANQGSEA. This CDR3 comprises 13 residues. This CDR3 is CSGNEGLVDEQFF. Here the CDR3 DNA reads TGCAGCGGGAACGAGGGTTTGGTCGATGAGCAGTTCTTC.

This clonotype was recorded a few times. The rearrangement joins TRBV7-3 to TRBJ1-6; D gene unclear. CDR3 size: 13 residues. Germline CDR1 reads SGHTA; CDR2 reads FQGTGA. V gave up 0 bases and J gave up 10 bases, with 7 bases separating them. The CDR3: CASSLTKESPLHF. In nucleotides, the CDR3 is TGTGCCAGCAGCTTAACGAAGGAATCACCCCTCCACTTT.

This clonotype showed up many times. This rearrangement joins TRBV12-3 or TRBV12-4 to TRBJ1-1; D remains unclear. Trimming took off 6 bases at V and 4 bases at J, with 18 bases between the two ends. There are 15 residues in the CDR3. The CDR3 loop is CASSLEGGLGTEAFF. CDR3 DNA sequence: TGTGCCAGCAGCCTTGAAGGCGGGTTAGGCACTGAAGCTTTCTTT.

The rearrangement joins TRBV5-1 to TRBJ2-7; either TRBD1 or TRBD2 may fit D (5 bases each). The CDR3 is made up of 14 amino acids. Germline V gene lookup returns CDR1 SGHRS and CDR2 YFSETQ. The V end lost 5 bases, the J end lost 1 base, and 13 bases lay between the germline ends. CDR3 region: CASRLSGQSYEQYF. The CDR3 nucleotides are TGCGCCAGCAGGCTTTCGGGGCAGTCCTACGAGCAGTACTTC.

This clonotype came up a few times. The rearrangement links TRBV5-1 to TRBJ2-1; D remains unclear. V dropped 5 bases and J dropped 4 bases, with 10 bases sitting between them. This CDR3 comprises 13 residues. The germline V gene encodes CDR1 SGHRS and CDR2 YFSETQ. Here the CDR3 reads CASRLSRYNEQFF. The DNA for the CDR3 is TGCGCCAGCAGACTAAGTCGGTACAATGAGCAGTTCTTC.

The chain uses TRBV20-1 and TRBJ2-7, with D perhaps given as TRBD1 or TRBD2 (5 bases each). The CDR3 runs 11 residues. The germline CDR1 and CDR2 sequences are DFQATT and SNEGSKA (reference sequence). V was pared by 4 bases and J by 6 bases, with 10 bases between. CDR3 nucleotides: TGCAGTGCTACGGGACGGAGCGAGCAGTACTTC. It is translated as CSATGRSEQYF.

The table lists this clonotype with a few counts. This chain joins TRBV20-1 and TRBJ2-1; no firm D call. CDR3 length: 13 amino acids. V was cut by 3 bases and J by 0 bases, with 6 bases left in between. The germline gives CDR1 DFQATT, CDR2 SNEGSKA (reference sequence). In DNA, the CDR3 is TGCAGTGCTAGTGCTGGCTCCTACAATGAGCAGTTCTTC. It is translated as CSASAGSYNEQFF.

The chain links TRBV4-3 to TRBJ2-5; D possibly corresponds to TRBD2 (5 bases). Germline CDR1 reads LGHNA; CDR2 reads YSLEER. The germline V and J ends were trimmed by 0 bases and 2 bases, with 13 bases remaining between them. The CDR3 runs to 16 residues. The CDR3 DNA reads as TGCGCCAGCAGCCAAGAGATGGCCCGAGGGCAAGAGACCCAGTACTTC. It yields the protein CASSQEMARGQETQYF.

CDR3 sequence: CASSIGPGGSYEQYF. CDR3 DNA sequence: TGTGCCAGCAGCATAGGCCCGGGGGGTTCCTACGAGCAGTACTTC. The chain employs TRBV11-2 and TRBJ2-7; 7 nucleotides match TRBD2. V was pared by 5 bases and J by 1 base, with 8 bases of the junction left unmatched. The CDR3 sequence is 15 residues long. Germline lookup yields CDR1 SGHAT and CDR2 FQNNGV.

V and J are TRBV3-1 and TRBJ2-1; the D call may be TRBD1 or TRBD2 (6 bases each). CDR1 is LGHDT and CDR2 is YNNKEL in the germline V gene (reference sequence). The V gene lost 0 bases and the J gene lost 10 bases, with 13 bases spanning the gap. The CDR3 has 14 residues. For the CDR3, the DNA is TGTGCCAGCAGCCAAGATTCGGGGGCCCTGGAGCAGTTCTTC. This encodes CASSQDSGALEQFF.

This clonotype has only one observation. V is TRBV30 and J is TRBJ1-2; D might be TRBD1 (5 bases). V lost 4 bases and J lost 4, with 10 bases in between. This CDR3 has 12 residues. Germline V gene sequence: CDR1 GTSNPN, CDR2 SVGIG (reference sequence). Written as DNA, the CDR3 is TGTGCCTGGATGGATAGGGGCTATGGCTACACCTTC. It translates to CAWMDRGYGYTF.

This clonotype was counted a few times. The chain has TRBV20-1 and TRBJ2-7; D gene ambiguous. The CDR3 spans 13 residues. Looked up from germline, CDR1 is DFQATT and CDR2 is SNEGSKA (reference sequence). The V end lost 6 bases, the J end lost 5 bases, and 17 bases lay between the germline ends. CDR3: CSALPRGTNEQYF. CDR3 DNA sequence: TGCAGTGCCCTCCCGAGAGGCACGAACGAGCAGTACTTC.

This clonotype was counted a few times. The gene calls are TRBV28 and TRBJ2-3; D assignment may be TRBD1 or TRBD2 (5 bases each). The CDR3 runs to 14 residues. Germline V CDR1 and CDR2: MDHEN, SYDVKM. With 3 bases removed from V and 6 bases from J, the gap between germline ends came to 13 bases. As DNA, the CDR3 is TGTGCCAGCAGTTTTTATCAGGGACGGGATACGCAGTATTTT. It specifies CASSFYQGRDTQYF.

This clonotype has ten or more counts. This rearrangement joins TRBV7-2 to TRBJ2-3; possibly TRBD1 for D (6 bases). CDR3 size: 13 residues. With 1 base removed from V and 8 bases from J, the gap between germline ends came to 10 bases. Germline V lookup: CDR1 SGHTA, CDR2 FQGNSA. The CDR3 region is CASSLVGGATQYF. The CDR3 DNA is TGTGCCAGCAGCTTAGTAGGGGGAGCTACGCAGTATTTT.

This clonotype was observed a few times. The rearrangement joins TRBV4-3 to TRBJ2-2; 14 bases align to TRBD2. J was trimmed by 6 bases and V by 3 bases; bases with no gene match: 3. The germline V gene has CDR1 LGHNA and CDR2 YSLEER. CDR3 size: 16 residues. The CDR3 here is CASSQRLAGGAGELFF. The CDR3 nucleotides read TGCGCCAGCAGCCAGAGACTAGCGGGAGGGGCCGGGGAGCTGTTTTTT.

V gene TRBV28 combines with J gene TRBJ2-5; 8 bases fit TRBD2. Germline values: CDR1 MDHEN, CDR2 SYDVKM. V dropped 8 bases and J dropped 9; count of bases not matched to a gene: 8. The CDR3 covers 12 residues. CDR3 DNA sequence: TGTGCCAGCCTCGGGCCGCGGGGGGCCCAGTACTTC. Translating it yields CASLGPRGAQYF.

This clonotype was seen a few times. The chain employs TRBV27 and TRBJ2-2; no reliable D call. The V gene's germline CDR1 is MNHEY and CDR2 SMNVEV (reference sequence). The germline V and J ends were trimmed by 0 bases and 2 bases, with 16 bases remaining between them. This CDR3 is 18 amino acids long. CDR3 residues: CASSLSGAFLFNTGELFF. For the CDR3, the DNA is TGTGCCAGCAGTTTATCCGGAGCCTTCCTTTTTAACACCGGGGAGCTGTTTTTT.

This clonotype was picked up many times. The genes are TRBV12-3 or TRBV12-4 and TRBJ2-7, with TRBD2 matching 9 bases. V trimming: 3 bases; J trimming: 3 bases; junction bases outside the gene matches: 9. CDR3 length equals 16 residues. The CDR3 spells CASSLVAGVPNYEQYF. The CDR3 DNA sequence: TGTGCCAGCAGTTTGGTAGCGGGAGTCCCAAACTACGAGCAGTACTTC.